This passage covers 5 T cell receptor beta chains from one sample sequenced in a study of identical twins. One entry per CDR3 protein, called by TCRdb with MiXCR from the 5' RACE reads. This table holds some 790,000 distinct CDR3 sequences, roughly 20% found once. This sample also belongs to another study, concerning T cells expressing NK-cell markers.

Sequenced input: PBMCs. Source of these receptors: a young woman in good health.

This clonotype has ten or more counts. This chain links TRBV7-8 with TRBJ2-1, with TRBD2 as a possible D gene (6 bases). In germline, CDR1 is SGHVS, CDR2 FQNEAQ. Trimming stripped 1 base from V and 4 bases from J, with 14 bases between. This CDR3 comprises 16 residues. CDR3 DNA: TGTGCCAGCAGCTTAGGCAGGTGGGAGGTATACAATGAGCAGTTCTTC. As protein: CASSLGRWEVYNEQFF.

The V and J genes are TRBV5-1 and TRBJ2-1; maybe TRBD1 (6 bases). The CDR3 contains 13 residues. The V gene lost 3 bases and the J gene lost 10 bases, with 14 bases spanning the gap. CDR1 SGHRS and CDR2 YFSETQ come from the germline V gene. CDR3 sequence reads: CASSSRQVGEQFF. The CDR3 DNA sequence: TGCGCCAGCAGCTCAAGACAGGTAGGCGAGCAGTTCTTC.

The chain employs TRBV20-1 and TRBJ2-1; D uncertain. Trimming left V 3 bases short and J 10 bases short, with 10 bases between. This CDR3 has 11 amino acids. The germline V gene encodes CDR1 DFQATT and CDR2 SNEGSKA (reference sequence). The CDR3 sequence: CSARPLGEQFF. In DNA form, the CDR3 reads TGCAGTGCTAGGCCTTTGGGGGAGCAGTTCTTC.

The chain links TRBV7-2 to TRBJ2-2; D gene ambiguous. CDR1 and CDR2 from the germline V gene are SGHTA and FQGNSA. Trimming cost V 8 bases and J 3 bases, with 10 bases left between them. The CDR3 has 13 residues. The CDR3 DNA sequence: TGTGCCAGCGGGTTTCCTCACACCGGGGAGCTGTTTTTT. This sequence encodes CASGFPHTGELFF.

The chain combines TRBV18 with TRBJ2-3; D is perhaps TRBD2 (6 bases). The CDR3 totals 16 residues. V was trimmed by 3 bases and J by 0 bases, leaving 13 bases between them. The germline V gene encodes CDR1 KGHSH and CDR2 LQKENI. The CDR3 region has the DNA TGTGCCAGCTCACCGCCGTTGGCGGGGAGCACAGATACGCAGTATTTT. Translation: CASSPPLAGSTDTQYF.